These 30 T cell receptor beta chains share one sample of origin, sequenced in a study of beta chain features in type 1 diabetes. TCRB transcripts that were expressed got sequenced, as all of the isolated RNA had been reverse transcribed. Clones were sequenced by immunoSEQ multiplex PCR, and TCRdb holds only the in-frame ones, with some missing. The profile covers 300,000 to 400,000 clones, with 10% to 15% appearing a single time and 0.017% taken by the ten largest. The specimen sequenced was naive CD4+ T cells from blood. These receptors all come from a man younger than 35 in good health.

CDR3 amino acids: CASSLGNRGVNTEAFF. In DNA, the CDR3 is TGTGCCAGCAGCTTAGGAAACAGGGGAGTGAACACTGAAGCTTTCTTT. The chain is built from TRBV7-8 and TRBJ1-1; 7 nucleotides agree with TRBD1. From germline, CDR1 is SGHVS and CDR2 FQNEAQ. The CDR3 length is 16 residues. V lost 1 base, J lost 0 bases, and 5 bases stayed unmatched.

This clone has just a few counts. V and J are TRBV5-1 and TRBJ2-1, with D perhaps matching TRBD2 (6 bases). This CDR3 contains 16 residues. The V and J ends lost 0 bases and 2 bases respectively, with 12 bases between them. Germline loops: CDR1 SGHRS, CDR2 YFSETQ. The chain's CDR3 is CASSLVGGSPYNEQFF. Here the CDR3 DNA reads TGCGCCAGCAGCTTGGTCGGGGGTTCACCCTACAATGAGCAGTTCTTC.

J is TRBJ1-3 and V is TRBV7-8; possibly TRBD1 for D (5 bases). The V and J ends lost 5 bases and 0 bases respectively, with 20 bases between them. The CDR3 contains 18 residues. The germline V gene encodes CDR1 SGHVS and CDR2 FQNEAQ. This CDR3 reads CASSPVRLQGFSGNTIYF. The CDR3, as DNA: TGTGCCAGCAGCCCGGTTAGGCTCCAGGGCTTCTCTGGAAACACCATATATTTT.

V is TRBV25-1 and J is TRBJ1-2, with D unclear. Germline lookup yields CDR1 MGHDK and CDR2 SYGVNS. Trimming took off 3 bases at V and 4 bases at J, with 9 bases between the two ends. The CDR3 consists of 13 residues. DNA for the CDR3: TGTGCCAGCAGTGAGACCCGGAGCTATGGCTACACCTTC. Encoded protein: CASSETRSYGYTF.

The table lists this clone with a few counts. The V call is TRBV28, the J call TRBJ1-3; D is unclear. CDR1 is MDHEN and CDR2 is SYDVKM in the germline V gene. Trimming stripped 6 bases from V and 7 bases from J, with 22 bases between. There are 16 residues in the CDR3. CDR3 protein: CASRDSRWRGGNTIYF. The CDR3 DNA sequence: TGTGCCAGCAGGGACTCCAGATGGAGAGGAGGGAACACCATATATTTT.

The chain uses TRBV5-1 and TRBJ1-2, with 8 positions matching TRBD1. Germline assignment: CDR1 SGHRS and CDR2 YFSETQ. Trimming cost V 0 bases and J 0 bases; bases outside gene matches: 4. The CDR3 is 16 residues long. Written as DNA, the CDR3 is TGCGCCAGCAGCTTGGGGAACAGGGGGACTAACTATGGCTACACCTTC. Encoded protein: CASSLGNRGTNYGYTF.

This chain joins TRBV28 and TRBJ1-6; 10 positions agree with TRBD1. J gave up 14 bases and V 9 bases, and 13 bases lay outside the gene matches. This CDR3 has 14 amino acids. CDR1 and CDR2 (germline): MDHEN, SYDVKM. DNA for the CDR3: TGTGCCAGTACAAGACAGGGGGCCTTAAGGGCCCTCCACTTT. Its translation is CASTRQGALRALHF.

This clone was detected a few times. The chain uses TRBV5-1 and TRBJ1-1; D remains ambiguous. There are 14 residues in the CDR3. Trimming removed 4 bases at V and 0 bases at J, with 10 bases between. CDR1 is SGHRS and CDR2 is YFSETQ in the germline V gene. CDR3 region: CASSLRGMNTEAFF. In DNA form, the CDR3 reads TGCGCCAGCAGCCTGCGAGGGATGAACACTGAAGCTTTCTTT.

The chain uses TRBV18 and TRBJ2-7; possible D gene TRBD2, 6 bases. V was shortened by 6 bases and J by 6 bases, with 18 bases between the two germline ends. Germline lookup yields CDR1 KGHSH and CDR2 LQKENI. This CDR3 comprises 14 residues. The CDR3 DNA reads TGTGCCAGCTCGCCGGGACTGGGATCGGGCGAGCAGTACTTC. This codes for CASSPGLGSGEQYF. Full variable domain (outside the CDR3, taken from reference TRBV18 and TRBJ2-7): NAGVMQNPRHLVRRRGQEARLRCSPMKGHSHVYWYRQLPEEGLKFMVYLQKENIIDESGMPKERFSAEFPKEGPSILRIQQVVRGDSAAYFCASSPGLGSGEQYFGPGTRLTVT.

Only a few counts were recorded for this clone. The chain joins TRBV11-2 to TRBJ2-3; 11 positions agree with TRBD2. V lost 5 bases, J lost 2 bases, and 6 bases stayed unmatched. The CDR3 contains 16 residues. CDR1 is SGHAT and CDR2 is FQNNGV in the germline V gene. Here the CDR3 reads CASSVASGRTTDTQYF. CDR3 in DNA: TGTGCCAGCAGCGTAGCTAGCGGGAGGACCACAGATACGCAGTATTTT.

This clone occurred a few times. V is TRBV27 and J is TRBJ2-3; 7 positions agree with TRBD2. Germline V gene lookup returns CDR1 MNHEY and CDR2 SMNVEV (reference sequence). The trim removed 6 bases at V and 0 bases at J, leaving 3 bases unmatched. The CDR3 is made up of 14 amino acids. CDR3 in amino acids: CASRLSGSTDTQYF. The CDR3 DNA reads as TGTGCCAGCAGACTTAGCGGGAGCACAGATACGCAGTATTTT.

The chain joins TRBV11-1 to TRBJ2-7, with 10 bases identical to TRBD1. The germline CDR1 and CDR2 sequences are SGHAT and FQDESV (reference sequence). The junction had 13 bases not matched to a gene; V was cut back by 6 bases and J by 2 bases. The CDR3 loop spans 17 amino acids. CDR3 bases: TGTGCCAGCAGAAAGGGACAGGGGCCCTATTCAACCTACGAGCAGTACTTC. Protein sequence: CASRKGQGPYSTYEQYF. Looking up the rest from reference TRBV11-1 and TRBJ2-7 gives the full variable domain: EAEVAQSPRYKITEKSQAVAFWCDPISGHATLYWYRQILGQGPELLVQFQDESVVDDSQLPKDRFSAERLKGVDSTLKIQPAELGDSAMYLCASRKGQGPYSTYEQYFGPGTRLTVT.

This clone occurred a few times. The rearrangement uses TRBV7-2 and TRBJ1-1; the D is unclear. The V gene's germline CDR1 is SGHTA and CDR2 FQGNSA. Trimming stripped 3 bases from V and 0 bases from J, with 5 bases between. The CDR3 extends over 13 amino acids. DNA for the CDR3: TGTGCCAGCAGCTTCCGTATGAACACTGAAGCTTTCTTT. Protein: CASSFRMNTEAFF.

The CDR3 DNA is TGTGCCATCAGATGGGGGGAGGGAGAGACCCAGTACTTC. Protein: CAIRWGEGETQYF. The genes are TRBV10-3 and TRBJ2-5; 7 bases are shared with TRBD2. Trimming took 6 bases from V and 4 from J; bases not matched to a gene: 5. CDR3 length: 13 residues. CDR1 and CDR2 (germline): ENHRY, SYGVKD.

The chain recombines TRBV9 with TRBJ2-7; 14 bases are shared with TRBD2. Germline V gives CDR1 SGDLS, CDR2 YYNGEE. The trim removed 3 bases at V and 6 bases at J, leaving 8 bases unmatched. This CDR3 is 16 amino acids long. The CDR3 sequence: CASSAGLAGDLPEQYF. In nucleotides, the CDR3 is TGTGCCAGCAGCGCGGGACTAGCGGGAGATCTGCCCGAGCAGTACTTC.

This clone occurred a few times. The chain's CDR3 is CASSPPGRATEAFF. Here the CDR3 DNA reads TGTGCCAGCAGCCCACCCGGCAGGGCCACTGAAGCTTTCTTT. The rearrangement links TRBV7-2 to TRBJ1-1, with D tentatively TRBD1 (5 bases). There are 14 residues in the CDR3. CDR1 is SGHTA and CDR2 is FQGNSA in the germline V gene. Trimming took 5 bases from V and 4 from J, leaving 14 bases between them.

The chain recombines TRBV6-1 with TRBJ2-2; a possible D gene is TRBD2 (5 bases). Germline V lookup: CDR1 MNHNS, CDR2 SASEGT. V was shortened by 7 bases and J by 7 bases, with 16 bases between the two germline ends. The CDR3 runs 14 residues. The CDR3 here is CASKGPSNFGELFF. CDR3 nucleotide sequence: TGTGCCAGCAAAGGTCCTAGCAATTTCGGGGAGCTGTTTTTT.

This chain joins TRBV25-1 and TRBJ1-1; D may be TRBD1 (5 bases). V was cut by 4 bases and J by 1 base, with 7 bases left in between. The V gene's germline CDR1 is MGHDK and CDR2 SYGVNS. This CDR3 is built from 13 residues. CDR3 loop: CASSVTGNTEAFF. CDR3 in DNA: TGTGCCAGCAGTGTTACAGGGAACACTGAAGCTTTCTTT. Using reference TRBV25-1 and TRBJ1-1 for the parts outside the CDR3, the full variable domain is EADIYQTPRYLVIGTGKKITLECSQTMGHDKMYWYQQDPGMELHLIHYSYGVNSTEKGDLSSESTVSRIRTEHFPLTLESARPSHTSQYLCASSVTGNTEAFFGQGTRLTVV.

This sequence joins TRBV11-3 and TRBJ2-6; D is uncertain. In germline, CDR1 is SGHNT, CDR2 YENEEA. The CDR3 loop spans 13 amino acids. V was trimmed by 5 bases and J by 4 bases, leaving 6 bases between them. Written as DNA, the CDR3 is TGTGCCAGCAGCCCCTCGGGGGCCAACGTCCTGACTTTC. Its translation is CASSPSGANVLTF.

This chain joins TRBV7-3 and TRBJ2-1; 7 bases agree with TRBD1. The CDR3 loop spans 13 amino acids. V shed 4 bases, J shed 4 bases, and the junction held 1 base outside the gene matches. Germline lookup yields CDR1 SGHTA and CDR2 FQGTGA. CDR3 sequence reads: CASSSGQYNEQFF. In nucleotides, the CDR3 is TGTGCCAGCAGCTCGGGACAGTACAATGAGCAGTTCTTC.

About this clone itself: Other DNA variants within this sample encode the same CDR3. The chain carries TRBV4-1 and TRBJ2-7, with 7 nucleotides matching TRBD1. Trimming took 4 bases from V and 1 from J; bases not matched to a gene: 4. This CDR3 spans 14 amino acids. Per the germline V gene, CDR1 is MGHRA and CDR2 is YSYEKL. The CDR3 protein is CASSRPGQSYEQYF. The CDR3 region has the DNA TGCGCCAGCAGCCGGCCGGGACAGTCCTACGAGCAGTACTTC.

Worth noting for this clone: Other DNA sequences in this specimen translate into the identical CDR3. The chain links TRBV28 to TRBJ2-7; the match to TRBD1 covers 9 bases. V lost 5 bases to trimming and J lost 2 bases; unmatched junction nucleotides: 4. Germline assignment: CDR1 MDHEN and CDR2 SYDVKM. CDR3 size: 14 residues. CDR3 amino acids: CASSIRQGAYEQYF. The CDR3 nucleotides read TGTGCCAGCAGTATCAGACAGGGGGCCTACGAGCAGTACTTC.

As DNA, the CDR3 is TGCAGCGTTGGACAGGGGGCAGCGAACACCGGGGAGCTGTTTTTT. Protein sequence: CSVGQGAANTGELFF. This chain uses TRBV29-1 with TRBJ2-2; TRBD1 aligns across 10 bases. The germline V gene has CDR1 SQVTM and CDR2 ANQGSEA. The junction had 2 bases not matched to a gene; V was cut back by 4 bases and J by 0 bases. The CDR3 has 15 amino acids.

This clone was seen only a few times. J is TRBJ2-1 and V is TRBV10-3; D might be TRBD1 (5 bases). This CDR3 has 12 amino acids. CDR1 ENHRY and CDR2 SYGVKD come from the germline V gene. V gave up 10 bases and J gave up 4 bases, with 11 bases separating them. The chain's CDR3 is CANSNRYNEQFF. The CDR3 DNA is TGTGCCAACTCGAACAGGTACAATGAGCAGTTCTTC.

This clone was picked up a small number of times. The chain has TRBV7-8 and TRBJ2-2; TRBD2 matches 10 bases. This CDR3 region has 16 residues. V shed 8 bases and J 6 bases; nucleotides not matched to a gene: 12. The germline V gene encodes CDR1 SGHVS and CDR2 FQNEAQ. CDR3 loop: CASRSGSSGRPGELFF. Here the CDR3 DNA reads TGTGCCAGCCGATCGGGATCTAGCGGGAGACCCGGGGAGCTGTTTTTT.

The chain uses TRBV4-2 and TRBJ2-5, with 7 bases that match TRBD2. The J call is in doubt because the DNA end fits TRBJ2-7 better. This CDR3 is built from 15 residues. Germline-derived CDR1 and CDR2 are LGHNA and YNFKEQ. The CDR3 protein is CASSQGTGGDYEQYF. The CDR3 nucleotides are TGTGCCAGCAGCCAGGGAACGGGAGGCGACTACGAGCAGTACTTC.

In this sample, this clone turned up a few times. J is TRBJ1-5 and V is TRBV7-9; D call uncertain. V lost 3 bases and J lost 6, with 9 bases in between. CDR3 length: 13 residues. Looked up from germline, CDR1 is SEHNR and CDR2 is FQNEAQ (reference sequence). The CDR3 here is CASSLEPGQPQHF. For the CDR3, the DNA is TGTGCCAGCAGCTTGGAGCCGGGTCAGCCCCAGCATTTT. The entire variable domain, with the rest obtained from reference TRBV7-9 and TRBJ1-5, is as follows: DTGVSQNPRHKITKRGQNVTFRCDPISEHNRLYWYRQTLGQGPEFLTYFQNEAQLEKSRLLSDRFSAERPKGSFSTLEIQRTEQGDSAMYLCASSLEPGQPQHFGDGTRLSIL.

This clone was found a few times. The chain is built from TRBV7-9 and TRBJ2-5, with TRBD1 as a possible D gene (5 bases). Germline V gene data show CDR1 as SEHNR and CDR2 as FQNEAQ (reference sequence). V dropped 3 bases and J dropped 5 bases, with 13 bases sitting between them. The length of the CDR3 is 14 residues. This chain's CDR3 is CASSFFGAGETQYF. The DNA for the CDR3 is TGTGCCAGCAGCTTTTTTGGGGCCGGGGAGACCCAGTACTTC.

The chain uses TRBV5-1 and TRBJ2-2; 8 positions match TRBD1. Germline V lookup: CDR1 SGHRS, CDR2 YFSETQ. The CDR3 is 14 amino acids. The V gene end was trimmed by 3 bases and the J gene end by 7 bases; junction bases not matched to a gene: 5. The CDR3 coding sequence is TGCGCCAGCAGCTCCGGGACAGGCGACGGGGAGCTGTTTTTT. It is translated as CASSSGTGDGELFF.

The J gene is TRBJ2-3, the V gene TRBV16, with a possible D match to TRBD2 (6 bases). This CDR3 has 14 amino acids. The germline V gene has CDR1 KGHSY and CDR2 FQNENV. Trimming cost V 4 bases and J 3 bases, with 11 bases left between them. As DNA, the CDR3 is TGTGCCAGCAGCCCTAACCGGGGGACAGATACGCAGTATTTT. Translating it yields CASSPNRGTDTQYF.